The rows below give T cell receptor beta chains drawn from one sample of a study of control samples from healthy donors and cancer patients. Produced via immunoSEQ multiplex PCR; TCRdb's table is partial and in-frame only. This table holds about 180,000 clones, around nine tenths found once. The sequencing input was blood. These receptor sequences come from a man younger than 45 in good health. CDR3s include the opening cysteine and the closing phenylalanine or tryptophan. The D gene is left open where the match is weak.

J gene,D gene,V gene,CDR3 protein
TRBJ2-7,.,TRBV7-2,CASSLSGTYEQYF
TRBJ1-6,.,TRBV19,CASSDGVRTNSPLHF
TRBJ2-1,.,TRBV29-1,CSVLDQGGASYNEQFF
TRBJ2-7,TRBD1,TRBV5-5,CASSTQGATYEQYF
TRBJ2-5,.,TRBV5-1,CASSLLSDGETQYF
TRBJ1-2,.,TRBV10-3,CAISELDTAYGYTF
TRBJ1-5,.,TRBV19,CASSIEGQLQPQHF
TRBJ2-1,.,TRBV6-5,CASRGAKYEQFF
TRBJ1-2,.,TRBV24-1,CATSDPGAKSNYGYTF
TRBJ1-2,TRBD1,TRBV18,CASSLQGNYGYTF
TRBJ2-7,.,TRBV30,CAWSVQAGRYEQYF
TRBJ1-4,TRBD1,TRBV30,CAWAQGGTEKLFF
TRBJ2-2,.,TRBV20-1,CSASKGNGGELFF
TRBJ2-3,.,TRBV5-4,CASSPGTQTGTDTQYF
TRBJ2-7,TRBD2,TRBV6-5,CASSWGGGSYEQYF
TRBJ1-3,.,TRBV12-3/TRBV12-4,CASTSSAGNTIYF
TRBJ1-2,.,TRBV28,CASSSNPAREADGYTF
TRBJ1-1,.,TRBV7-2,CASSPGGGTLEAFF
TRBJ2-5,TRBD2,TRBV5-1,CASSSGTSGRWTETQYF
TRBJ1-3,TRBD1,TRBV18,CASSPFPGQLSGNTIYF
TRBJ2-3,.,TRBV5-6,CASSLEGTGARTDTQYF
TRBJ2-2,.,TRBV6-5,CASSRGELFF
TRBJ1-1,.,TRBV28,CASREGDRGAFF
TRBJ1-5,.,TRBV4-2,CASSQDPVQPQHF
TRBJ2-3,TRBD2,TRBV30,CAWRTSGSTDTQYF
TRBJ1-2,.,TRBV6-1,CASSEGAGLYGYTF
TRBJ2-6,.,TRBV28,CASSSPGSSGANVLTF
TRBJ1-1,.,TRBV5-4,CASSLGARRDTEAFF
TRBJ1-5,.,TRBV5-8,CASSFGISNQPQHF
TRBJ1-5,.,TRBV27,CASSLYAGSNQPQHF
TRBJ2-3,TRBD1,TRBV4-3,CASSQTGGRTDTQYF
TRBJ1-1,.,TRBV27,CASSPTGTYTEAFF
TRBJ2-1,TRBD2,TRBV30,CAWSQPGLAVNEQFF
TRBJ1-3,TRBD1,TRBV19,CASSIANRGPGNTIYF
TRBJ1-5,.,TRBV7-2,CASSLLSDSFYQPQHF
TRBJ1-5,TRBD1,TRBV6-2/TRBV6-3,CASSSWTGPRGVQPQHF
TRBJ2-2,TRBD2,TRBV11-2,CASSLAYSGRAGELFF
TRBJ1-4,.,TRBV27,CASSLLMDSNEKLFF
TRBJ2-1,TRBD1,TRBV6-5,CASSFGQGPDNEQFF
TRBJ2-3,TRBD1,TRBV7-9,CASSLARTGVGGDTQYF
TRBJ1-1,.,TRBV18,CASSPRRLGSTEAFF
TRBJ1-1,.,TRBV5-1,CASSPPGLNTEAFF
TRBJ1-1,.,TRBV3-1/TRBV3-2,CASRVQGAAEAFF
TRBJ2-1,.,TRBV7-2,CASSLDRGTHNEQFF
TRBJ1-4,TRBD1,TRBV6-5,CASGRQGSNEKLFF
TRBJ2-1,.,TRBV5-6,CASSLVGGNEQFF
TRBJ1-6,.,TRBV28,CASSPGGTSPWGSPLHF